A selection of T cell receptor beta chains follows, all from one sample in a study of beta chain features in type 1 diabetes. Sequenced by immunoSEQ multiplex PCR; TCRdb stores in-frame clones only, minus some. The sample holds 600,000 to 700,000 clones; 9.5% to 15% are singletons and the top ten take roughly 0.12%. Material: naive CD4+ T cells from blood. The receptors here all came from a man younger than 45 with type 1 diabetes. Each CDR3 is given without its conserved first and last residue. The order of the fields is V gene, J gene, clone size, D gene, CDR3 protein. The D gene is left open where the match is weak. Clone size, where shown, is once, few, many, or a class for clones that have expanded.

V: TRBV15; J: TRBJ1-6; size: few; D: TRBD1; CDR3: ATSRASPGARQGWGPLH
V: TRBV6-5; J: TRBJ2-3; size: few; D: TRBD2; CDR3: ASSYSTGGGINTQY
V: TRBV10-3; J: TRBJ2-1; size: .; D: .; CDR3: AISESTEQF
V: TRBV5-1; J: TRBJ2-7; size: .; D: TRBD1; CDR3: ASSLAGTAYEQY
V: TRBV29-1; J: TRBJ1-2; size: .; D: .; CDR3: SVGTGNYGYT
V: TRBV11-3; J: TRBJ2-3; size: .; D: TRBD2; CDR3: ASSQSGGTDTQY
V: TRBV9; J: TRBJ2-7; size: few; D: .; CDR3: ASSPRYEQY
V: TRBV2; J: TRBJ1-1; size: .; D: .; CDR3: ASSRTFTEAF
V: TRBV7-2; J: TRBJ2-5; size: few; D: .; CDR3: ASSFPEQETQY
V: TRBV30; J: TRBJ1-4; size: .; D: .; CDR3: AWSVGGINEKLF
V: TRBV2; J: TRBJ1-2; size: .; D: .; CDR3: ASRDNNYGYT
V: TRBV11-3; J: TRBJ2-7; size: .; D: TRBD1; CDR3: ASSLGQGAYEQY
V: TRBV2; J: TRBJ2-7; size: .; D: .; CDR3: ASRQVYEQY
V: TRBV30; J: TRBJ2-3; size: .; D: TRBD1; CDR3: AWGAGQGRADTQY
V: TRBV7-9; J: TRBJ1-4; size: .; D: .; CDR3: ASLGATNEKLF
V: TRBV6-5; J: TRBJ2-5; size: few; D: TRBD2; CDR3: ASSYSSSGGLETQY
V: TRBV5-1; J: TRBJ2-6; size: .; D: .; CDR3: ASSFSSGANVLT
V: TRBV28; J: TRBJ1-3; size: .; D: TRBD1; CDR3: ASSLDRIGNTIY
V: TRBV5-4; J: TRBJ1-2; size: few; D: TRBD1; CDR3: ASSMGQGDYGYT
V: TRBV7-7; J: TRBJ2-3; size: few; D: .; CDR3: ASSPAGGFADTQY
V: TRBV6-6; J: TRBJ1-5; size: .; D: TRBD1; CDR3: ASRATGGNQPQH
V: TRBV30; J: TRBJ2-5; size: .; D: .; CDR3: AWNIRVMETQY
V: TRBV30; J: TRBJ1-6; size: .; D: TRBD1; CDR3: ASGPGTAYNSPLH
V: TRBV28; J: TRBJ1-2; size: few; D: TRBD1; CDR3: ASSEGQNYGYT
V: TRBV9; J: TRBJ2-5; size: few; D: .; CDR3: ASSDSQETQY
V: TRBV7-2; J: TRBJ2-7; size: few; D: TRBD1; CDR3: ASRGFSAGQGPYDEQY
V: TRBV5-1; J: TRBJ2-2; size: few; D: TRBD1; CDR3: ASSQDREAGELF
V: TRBV4-3; J: TRBJ2-6; size: .; D: .; CDR3: ASSQEWDSGANVLT
V: TRBV4-3; J: TRBJ2-7; size: few; D: .; CDR3: ASSQDSGRLY
V: TRBV19; J: TRBJ1-3; size: .; D: .; CDR3: ASSPQASGNTIY
V: TRBV6-5; J: TRBJ2-7; size: .; D: .; CDR3: ASWVTGLGEQY
V: TRBV11-2; J: TRBJ2-6; size: .; D: .; CDR3: ASSYFQVGSGANVLT
V: TRBV5-1; J: TRBJ2-3; size: .; D: .; CDR3: ASSLEERTSTDTQY
V: TRBV25-1; J: TRBJ1-4; size: few; D: TRBD1; CDR3: ASERQGRGTNEKLF
V: TRBV9; J: TRBJ2-2; size: few; D: TRBD1; CDR3: ASSETGANTGELF
V: TRBV5-4; J: TRBJ1-6; size: .; D: .; CDR3: ASTTGGSNSPLH
V: TRBV7-8; J: TRBJ2-1; size: .; D: TRBD2; CDR3: ASSLPPGLAGYNEQF
V: TRBV6-5; J: TRBJ1-1; size: few; D: .; CDR3: ASSYEGVTEAF
V: TRBV30; J: TRBJ2-7; size: few; D: .; CDR3: AWTQGYEQY
V: TRBV9; J: TRBJ1-4; size: .; D: .; CDR3: ASSVAEGANEKLF
V: TRBV2; J: TRBJ2-3; size: .; D: TRBD2; CDR3: ASSDGGFTTQY
V: TRBV29-1; J: TRBJ2-6; size: few; D: TRBD2; CDR3: SAAGGAHISGANVLT
V: TRBV2; J: TRBJ2-2; size: few; D: .; CDR3: ASSADREVWSGELF
V: TRBV28; J: TRBJ2-7; size: .; D: TRBD2; CDR3: ASTAGGASYEQY
V: TRBV2; J: TRBJ2-7; size: .; D: .; CDR3: ASIGTDGTYEQY
V: TRBV14; J: TRBJ2-2; size: few; D: .; CDR3: ASSQGDANTGELF
V: TRBV11-2; J: TRBJ2-5; size: .; D: .; CDR3: ASSLNGETQY
V: TRBV5-1; J: TRBJ1-3; size: .; D: .; CDR3: ASSLNPRVSGNTIY
V: TRBV6-1; J: TRBJ2-6; size: once; D: .; CDR3: ASSAGTSGANVLT
V: TRBV18; J: TRBJ2-2; size: .; D: .; CDR3: ASSPLQGNTGELF
V: TRBV9; J: TRBJ2-1; size: .; D: .; CDR3: ASSKGGSGSSYNEQF
V: TRBV4-2; J: TRBJ2-5; size: .; D: TRBD1; CDR3: ANSLTGTGVETQY
V: TRBV28; J: TRBJ2-6; size: .; D: TRBD1; CDR3: ASSPSTGAWVGGANVLT
V: TRBV10-3; J: TRBJ1-1; size: few; D: .; CDR3: AISDPSRQMNTEAF
V: TRBV5-6; J: TRBJ1-5; size: .; D: TRBD1; CDR3: ASSFYGTGFNQPQH